This entry lists 21 T cell receptor beta chains sequenced from one sample in a study of shared clonotypes between healthy human individuals. Generated by immunoSEQ multiplex PCR, the TCRdb table keeps only in-frame clones and is missing some. The top ten hold 12% of the sample, which has about half a million clones, roughly 80% seen once. Material for sequencing was PBMCs. These receptors all stem from a woman between 40 and 50 years old in good health. Some clones in this sample may be carry-over from other donors' samples.

The gene calls are TRBV13 and TRBJ2-5; D is uncertain. Germline V CDR1 and CDR2: PRHDT, FYEKMQ (reference sequence). The CDR3 length is 13 residues. V lost 5 bases and J lost 3, with 10 bases in between. The CDR3 region has the DNA TGTGCCAGCAGCCCCCGCGAGAAAGAGACCCAGTACTTC. It codes for CASSPREKETQYF.

This clone turned up a few times. This sequence joins TRBV19 and TRBJ1-5; 8 bases are shared with TRBD1. CDR3 size: 15 residues. V gave up 4 bases and J gave up 7 bases; unmatched junction bases: 9. Germline loops: CDR1 LNHDA, CDR2 SQIVND (reference sequence). In DNA, the CDR3 is TGTGCCAGTAGTAAAGGGACAGGTTCGGCGCAGCCCCAGCATTTT. Translating gives CASSKGTGSAQPQHF.

V and J are TRBV5-4 and TRBJ2-1; 14 bases are a match to TRBD2. The V segment lost 5 bases and the J segment 9 bases; nucleotides outside the gene matches: 7. Germline V CDR1 and CDR2: SGHNT, YYREEE (reference sequence). The CDR3 totals 15 residues. The CDR3 loop is CASSLGLAGVREQFF. CDR3 nucleotide sequence: TGTGCCAGCAGTCTGGGACTAGCGGGAGTCCGTGAGCAGTTCTTC.

The rearrangement uses TRBV7-9 and TRBJ1-4; TRBD1 might be the D (5 bases). V lost 6 bases to trimming and J lost 8 bases, with 10 bases between them. Per germline, CDR1 SEHNR and CDR2 FQNEAQ (reference sequence). The CDR3 runs to 12 residues. CDR3 sequence reads: CASRGEGEKLFF. Written as DNA, the CDR3 is TGTGCCAGCAGAGGGGAGGGAGAAAAACTGTTTTTT.

The rearrangement uses TRBV7-9 and TRBJ1-1; D might be TRBD1 (5 bases). V lost 5 bases and J 12 bases, leaving 13 bases between the germline ends. The CDR3 loop spans 11 amino acids. The V gene's germline CDR1 is SEHNR and CDR2 FQNEAQ (reference sequence). CDR3 sequence (DNA): TGTGCCAGCAGCCAAGGGGCGAGTTCTTTCTTT. Its translation: CASSQGASSFF.

The chain has TRBV2 and TRBJ2-4; 9 bases align to TRBD2. J was trimmed by 7 bases and V by 9 bases; bases with no gene match: 7. The CDR3 has 13 amino acids. Per germline, CDR1 SNHLY and CDR2 FYNNEI. CDR3 DNA: TGTGCCAGTGTAGCGGGAGTCTGGAACATTCAGTACTTC. Translated, it gives CASVAGVWNIQYF.

The sample holds many counts of this clone. The rearrangement links TRBV27 to TRBJ2-3; possibly TRBD1 or TRBD2 for D (5 bases each). With 5 bases removed from V and 6 bases from J, the gap between germline ends came to 18 bases. The CDR3 totals 15 residues. CDR1 MNHEY and CDR2 SMNVEV come from the germline V gene (reference sequence). The CDR3 nucleotides are TGTGCCAGCAGTCCCGGGACCCAGTACGCGGATACGCAGTATTTT. Encoded protein: CASSPGTQYADTQYF.

A remark on this clone: A far larger clone is one nucleotide away, so this likely arose from a read error. The V call is TRBV19, the J call TRBJ2-6; TRBD2 aligns across 9 bases. Germline loops: CDR1 LNHDA, CDR2 SQIVND (reference sequence). The CDR3 runs to 16 residues. The CDR3 nucleotides read TGTGCCAGTAGTAGTAGCGGGGGTTCTGGGGTCAACGTCCTGACTTTC. Translating it yields CASSSSGGSGVNVLTF. The full variable domain, with the rest looked up from reference TRBV19 and TRBJ2-6, is DGGITQSPKYLFRKEGQNVTLSCEQNLNHDAMYWYRQDPGQGLRLIYYSQIVNDFQKGDIAEGYSVSREKKESFPLTVTSAQKNPTAFYLCASSSSGGSGVNVLTFGAGSRLTVL.

This clone was recorded only once. The identical CDR3 is also encoded by other nucleotide sequences in the sample. J is TRBJ2-7 and V is TRBV5-1; 9 nucleotides match TRBD2. Germline loops: CDR1 SGHRS, CDR2 YFSETQ. After removal of 0 bases from V and 4 bases from J, the junction contained 2 bases not matched to a gene. This CDR3 comprises 14 residues. CDR3 region: CASSLDSGSYEQYF. CDR3 nucleotides: TGCGCCAGCAGCTTGGATAGCGGGAGTTACGAGCAGTACTTC.

The chain uses TRBV27 and TRBJ1-2; 7 bases align to TRBD1. J lost 6 bases, V lost 6 bases, and 13 bases had no gene match. Germline values: CDR1 MNHEY, CDR2 SMNVEV (reference sequence). The CDR3 runs to 15 residues. The CDR3 reads CASRNQGGKNHGYTF. For the CDR3, the DNA is TGTGCCAGCAGAAACCAGGGGGGAAAAAACCATGGCTACACCTTC.

Note on this clone: The same CDR3 is also encoded by other DNA sequences in this sample. The chain combines TRBV28 with TRBJ2-7, with D perhaps TRBD2 (6 bases). This CDR3 spans 12 amino acids. CDR1 and CDR2 (germline): MDHEN, SYDVKM. The V end was cut by 2 bases, the J end by 4 bases, with 6 bases between. For the CDR3, the DNA is TGTGCCAGCAGTTTAGGGAGGTACGAGCAGTACTTC. It encodes CASSLGRYEQYF.

The genes are TRBV19 and TRBJ2-1; 7 nucleotides match TRBD2. The germline CDR1 and CDR2 sequences are LNHDA and SQIVND (reference sequence). With V trimmed by 3 bases and J by 2 bases, 4 bases remained unmatched. The CDR3 consists of 15 residues. The CDR3 is CASSILGTTYNEQFF. As DNA, the CDR3 is TGTGCCAGTAGTATCCTCGGGACTACCTACAATGAGCAGTTCTTC.

This chain joins TRBV6-1 and TRBJ2-4; D might be TRBD2 (6 bases). V lost 2 bases, J lost 0 bases, and 20 bases lay in between. Germline CDR1 is MNHNS and CDR2 is SASEGT. This CDR3 contains 19 residues. The CDR3 sequence is CASSEKGFRDSLAKNIQYF. The CDR3 region has the DNA TGTGCCAGCAGTGAAAAAGGATTCCGGGACTCCTTAGCCAAAAACATTCAGTACTTC.

This chain uses TRBV7-2 with TRBJ2-7, with 7 bases matching TRBD2. The ends lost 5 bases at V and 2 bases at J; junction bases unmatched: 9. The length of the CDR3 is 15 residues. Germline V gives CDR1 SGHTA, CDR2 FQGNSA. CDR3 in DNA: TGTGCCAGCAGCCCCGGGGGGTTAGGGACCTACGAGCAGTACTTC. Translating it yields CASSPGGLGTYEQYF.

The chain combines TRBV14 with TRBJ2-1, with TRBD2 as a possible D gene (5 bases). CDR1 is SGHDN, CDR2 FVKESK, per germline. V gave up 4 bases and J gave up 3 bases, with 13 bases separating them. The CDR3 is made up of 15 amino acids. CDR3 nucleotides: TGTGCCAGCAGCCTCCGGGGTTTGGGCTACAATGAGCAGTTCTTC. Protein sequence: CASSLRGLGYNEQFF.

This clone was observed a handful of times. The chain recombines TRBV11-2 with TRBJ2-2; 7 bases fit TRBD1. The germline CDR1 and CDR2 sequences are SGHAT and FQNNGV. The CDR3 consists of 15 residues. The trim removed 8 bases at V and 2 bases at J, leaving 8 bases unmatched. In nucleotides, the CDR3 is TGTGCCAGCGGAATGGACAGGCTTAACACCGGGGAGCTGTTTTTT. Translating gives CASGMDRLNTGELFF.

This clone was counted at least ten times. V gene TRBV6-1 combines with J gene TRBJ1-1; D is undetermined. The germline V and J ends were trimmed by 2 bases and 1 base, with 8 bases remaining between them. This CDR3 comprises 14 residues. Germline assignment: CDR1 MNHNS and CDR2 SASEGT. The CDR3 loop reads CASSEHIKNTEAFF. The CDR3 DNA sequence: TGTGCCAGCAGTGAACATATAAAGAACACTGAAGCTTTCTTT.

V usage is TRBV6-5 and J usage is TRBJ1-2, with a possible D match to TRBD1 (6 bases). Deletions cut 0 bases from V and 5 bases from J, with 13 bases between. CDR3 size: 15 residues. Germline CDR1 and CDR2: MNHEY and SVGAGI. The CDR3 nucleotides are TGTGCCAGCAGTTACTCGATGGGACAAGGTTATGGCTACACCTTC. Protein product: CASSYSMGQGYGYTF.

This clone has only a few counts. J is TRBJ2-7 and V is TRBV7-2, with 8 bases matching TRBD2. The CDR3 consists of 15 residues. Looked up from germline, CDR1 is SGHTA and CDR2 is FQGNSA. J gave up 6 bases and V 5 bases, and 12 bases lay outside the gene matches. The CDR3 sequence: CASSPQAGEFREQYF. In DNA form, the CDR3 reads TGTGCCAGCAGCCCACAAGCGGGAGAGTTCCGCGAGCAGTACTTC.

V and J are TRBV6-6 and TRBJ1-1, with D unclear. This CDR3 comprises 10 residues. Germline CDR1 MNHNY, CDR2 SVGAGI (reference sequence). Trimming pared 6 bases from V and 5 bases from J, leaving 4 bases between. The CDR3 nucleotides are TGTGCCAGCAGGGGGACTGAAGCTTTCTTT. Encoded protein: CASRGTEAFF.

This sequence joins TRBV30 and TRBJ2-3, with D perhaps being TRBD1 or TRBD2 (6 bases each). Germline V gene lookup returns CDR1 GTSNPN and CDR2 SVGIG (reference sequence). Trimming removed 1 base from V and 5 bases from J, with 13 bases in between. The CDR3 has 14 residues. As DNA, the CDR3 is TGTGCCTGGAGTGGTGGAGGGGGGTTAGATACGCAGTATTTT. Encoded protein: CAWSGGGGLDTQYF. The entire variable domain, with the rest obtained from reference TRBV30 and TRBJ2-3, is as follows: SQTIHQWPATLVQPVGSPLSLECTVEGTSNPNLYWYRQAAGRGLQLLFYSVGIGQISSEVPQNLSASRPQDRQFILSSKKLLLSDSGFYLCAWSGGGGLDTQYFGPGTRLTVL.